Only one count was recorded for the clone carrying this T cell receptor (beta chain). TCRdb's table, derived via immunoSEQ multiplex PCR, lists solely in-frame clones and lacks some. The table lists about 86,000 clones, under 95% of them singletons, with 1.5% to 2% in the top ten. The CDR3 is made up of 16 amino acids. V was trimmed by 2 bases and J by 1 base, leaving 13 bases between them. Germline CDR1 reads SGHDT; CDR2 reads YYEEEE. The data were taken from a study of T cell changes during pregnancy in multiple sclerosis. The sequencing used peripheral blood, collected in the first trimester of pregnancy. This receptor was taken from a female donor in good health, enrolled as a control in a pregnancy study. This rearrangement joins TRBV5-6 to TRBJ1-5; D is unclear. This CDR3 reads CASSFYKVVSNQPQHF. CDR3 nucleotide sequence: TGTGCCAGCAGCTTTTACAAAGTGGTGAGCAATCAGCCCCAGCATTTT.